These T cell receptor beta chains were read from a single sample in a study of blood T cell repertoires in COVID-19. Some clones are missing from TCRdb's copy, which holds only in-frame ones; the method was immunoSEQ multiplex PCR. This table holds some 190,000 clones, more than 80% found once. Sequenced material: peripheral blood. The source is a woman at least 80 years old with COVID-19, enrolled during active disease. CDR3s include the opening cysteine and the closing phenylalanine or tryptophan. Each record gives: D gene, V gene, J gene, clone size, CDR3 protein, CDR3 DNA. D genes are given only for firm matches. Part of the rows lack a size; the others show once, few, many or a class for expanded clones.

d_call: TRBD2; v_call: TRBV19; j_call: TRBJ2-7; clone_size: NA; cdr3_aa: CASRGTTSYEQYF; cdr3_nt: TGTGCCAGTAGGGGGACTACCTCCTACGAGCAGTACTTC
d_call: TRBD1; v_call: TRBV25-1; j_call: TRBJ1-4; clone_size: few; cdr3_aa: CASSEQGDEKLFF; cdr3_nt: TGTGCCAGCAGTGAACAGGGGGATGAAAAACTGTTTTTT
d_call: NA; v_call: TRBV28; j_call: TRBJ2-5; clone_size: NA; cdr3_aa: CASSPRQVLGETQYF; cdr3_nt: TGTGCCAGCAGCCCCCGACAGGTCCTAGGGGAGACCCAGTACTTC
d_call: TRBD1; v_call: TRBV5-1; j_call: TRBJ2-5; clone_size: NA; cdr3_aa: CASSKTGVQETQYF; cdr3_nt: TGCGCCAGCAGCAAAACAGGGGTGCAGGAGACCCAGTACTTC
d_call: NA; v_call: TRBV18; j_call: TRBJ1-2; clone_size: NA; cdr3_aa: CASSAGANYGYTF; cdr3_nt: TGTGCCAGCTCGGCGGGAGCTAACTATGGCTACACCTTC
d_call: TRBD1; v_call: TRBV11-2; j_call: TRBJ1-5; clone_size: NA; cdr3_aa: CASSLGGTGGGQPQHF; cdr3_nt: TGTGCCAGCAGCTTGGGTGGGACAGGGGGAGGTCAGCCCCAGCATTTT
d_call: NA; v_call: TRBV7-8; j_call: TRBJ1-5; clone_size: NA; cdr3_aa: CASSLAWAGNQPQHF; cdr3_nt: TGTGCCAGCAGCTTAGCTTGGGCGGGGAATCAGCCCCAGCATTTT
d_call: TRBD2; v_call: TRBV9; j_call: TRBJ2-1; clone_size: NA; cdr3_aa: CASSQGTSGLGEQFF; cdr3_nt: TGTGCCAGCAGCCAAGGGACTAGCGGACTAGGGGAGCAGTTCTTC
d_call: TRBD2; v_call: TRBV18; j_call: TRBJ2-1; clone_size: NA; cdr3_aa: CASSPPGLAGGIDEQFF; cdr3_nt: TGTGCCAGCTCACCCCCCGGACTAGCGGGAGGGATTGATGAGCAGTTCTTC
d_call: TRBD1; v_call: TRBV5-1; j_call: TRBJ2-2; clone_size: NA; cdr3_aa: CASSFRQGAGELFF; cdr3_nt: TGCGCCAGCAGCTTTCGACAGGGGGCAGGGGAGCTGTTTTTT
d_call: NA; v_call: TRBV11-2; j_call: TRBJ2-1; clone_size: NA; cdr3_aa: CASSFLAASSYNEQFF; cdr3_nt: TGTGCCAGCAGCTTCTTAGCGGCGAGCTCCTACAATGAGCAGTTCTTC
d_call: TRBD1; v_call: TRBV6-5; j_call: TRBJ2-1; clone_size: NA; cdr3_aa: CASSYSLGQGNNEQFF; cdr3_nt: TGTGCCAGCAGTTACTCCTTAGGACAGGGAAACAATGAGCAGTTCTTC
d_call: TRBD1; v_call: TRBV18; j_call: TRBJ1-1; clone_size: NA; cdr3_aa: CASSPPTGTGGYAEAFF; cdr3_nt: TGTGCCAGCTCACCACCCACTGGGACAGGGGGCTACGCTGAAGCTTTCTTT
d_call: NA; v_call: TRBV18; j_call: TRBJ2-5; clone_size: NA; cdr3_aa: CASSPPIQQETQYF; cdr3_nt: TGTGCCAGCTCACCACCGATTCAGCAAGAGACCCAGTACTTC
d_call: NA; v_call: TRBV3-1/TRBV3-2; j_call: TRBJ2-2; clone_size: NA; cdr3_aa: CASQLASGPGELFF; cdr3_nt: TGTGCCAGTCAACTAGCCTCCGGTCCCGGGGAGCTGTTTTTT
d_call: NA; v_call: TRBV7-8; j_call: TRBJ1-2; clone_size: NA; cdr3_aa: CASSLEGSTYGYTF; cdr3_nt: TGTGCCAGCAGCTTAGAGGGGTCGACCTATGGCTACACCTTC
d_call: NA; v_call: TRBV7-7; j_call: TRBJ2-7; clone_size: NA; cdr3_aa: CASSPGPDRSYEQYF; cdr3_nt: TGTGCTAGCAGCCCCGGCCCCGACAGGAGCTACGAGCAGTACTTC
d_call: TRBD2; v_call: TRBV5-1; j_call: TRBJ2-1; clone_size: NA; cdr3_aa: CASSFWTSGSNEQFF; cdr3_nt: TGCGCCAGCAGCTTTTGGACTAGCGGGAGCAATGAGCAGTTCTTC
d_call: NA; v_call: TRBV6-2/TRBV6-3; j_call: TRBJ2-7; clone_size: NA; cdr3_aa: CASSYSGRYEQYF; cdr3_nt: TGTGCCAGCAGTTACTCCGGGAGATACGAGCAGTACTTC
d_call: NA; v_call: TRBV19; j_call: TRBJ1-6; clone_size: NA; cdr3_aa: CARNREEPFDSPLHF; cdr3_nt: TGTGCCAGAAACAGGGAAGAGCCCTTTGATTCACCCCTCCACTTT
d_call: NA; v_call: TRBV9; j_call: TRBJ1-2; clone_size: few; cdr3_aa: CASSVDPARSYGYTF; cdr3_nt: TGTGCCAGCAGCGTAGATCCGGCCAGGTCATATGGCTACACCTTC
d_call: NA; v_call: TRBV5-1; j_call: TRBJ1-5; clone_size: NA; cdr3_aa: CASSLGGKSEQPQHF; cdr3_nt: TGCGCCAGCAGCTTGGGAGGGAAATCGGAACAGCCCCAGCATTTT
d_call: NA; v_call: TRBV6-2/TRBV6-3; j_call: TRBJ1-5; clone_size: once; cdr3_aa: CASSKRDTNQPQHF; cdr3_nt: TGTGCCAGCAGCAAACGGGACACAAATCAGCCCCAGCATTTT
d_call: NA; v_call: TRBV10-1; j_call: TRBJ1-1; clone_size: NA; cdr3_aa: CAREVEAFF; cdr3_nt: TGCGCCAGGGAGGTAGAAGCTTTCTTT
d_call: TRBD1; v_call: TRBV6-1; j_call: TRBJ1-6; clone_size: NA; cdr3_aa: CASSARGRVDNSPLHF; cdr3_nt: TGTGCCAGCAGTGCCAGGGGGCGAGTCGATAATTCACCCCTCCACTTT
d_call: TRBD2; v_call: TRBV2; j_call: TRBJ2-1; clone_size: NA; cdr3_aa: CASSLAGPGGEQFF; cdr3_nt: TGTGCCAGCAGCCTAGCGGGGCCTGGGGGTGAGCAGTTCTTC
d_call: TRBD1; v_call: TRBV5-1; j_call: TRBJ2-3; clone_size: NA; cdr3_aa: CASSLEPQGASTDTQYF; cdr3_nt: TGCGCCAGCAGCTTGGAGCCACAGGGGGCCTCCACAGATACGCAGTATTTT
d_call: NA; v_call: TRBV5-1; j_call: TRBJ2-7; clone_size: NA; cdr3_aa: CASSPQGNSYEQYF; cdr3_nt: TGCGCCAGCAGCCCCCAGGGGAACTCCTACGAGCAGTACTTC
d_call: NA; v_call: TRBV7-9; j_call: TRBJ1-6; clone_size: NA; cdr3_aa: CASSQRGGGENSPLHF; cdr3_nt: TGTGCCAGCAGCCAACGGGGGGGAGGAGAGAATTCACCCCTCCACTTT
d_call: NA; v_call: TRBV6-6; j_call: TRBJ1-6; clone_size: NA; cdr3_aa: CASSYNREYSPLHF; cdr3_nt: TGTGCCAGCAGTTACAACAGGGAGTATTCACCCCTCCACTTT
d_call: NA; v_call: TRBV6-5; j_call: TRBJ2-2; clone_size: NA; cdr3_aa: CASIPRGTGELFF; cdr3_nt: TGTGCCAGCATCCCTCGGGGGACCGGGGAGCTGTTTTTT
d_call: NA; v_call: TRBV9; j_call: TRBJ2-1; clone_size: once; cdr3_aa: CASSGGTLDNEQFF; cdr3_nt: TGTGCCAGCAGCGGCGGGACGCTTGACAATGAGCAGTTCTTC
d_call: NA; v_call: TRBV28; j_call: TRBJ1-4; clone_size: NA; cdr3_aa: CASSPGATNEKLFF; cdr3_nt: TGTGCCAGCAGCCCGGGGGCAACTAATGAAAAACTGTTTTTT
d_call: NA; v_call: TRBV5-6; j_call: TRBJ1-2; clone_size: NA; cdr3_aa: CASSLGIGDGYTF; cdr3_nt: TGTGCCAGCAGCTTGGGGATAGGAGATGGCTACACCTTC
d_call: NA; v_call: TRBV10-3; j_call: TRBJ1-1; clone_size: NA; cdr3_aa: CAVTQEGLTEAFF; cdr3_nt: TGTGCCGTGACTCAGGAGGGGCTCACTGAAGCTTTCTTT
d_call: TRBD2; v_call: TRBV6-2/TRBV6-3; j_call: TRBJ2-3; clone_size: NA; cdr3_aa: CASSYSSLAGGRVVPDTQYF; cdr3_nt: TGTGCCAGCAGTTACTCGAGTCTAGCGGGAGGGCGAGTCGTCCCAGATACGCAGTATTTT
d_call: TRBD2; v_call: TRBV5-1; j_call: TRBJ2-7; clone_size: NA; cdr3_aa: CASSARLAESSYEQYF; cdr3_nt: TGCGCCAGCAGCGCCCGCCTAGCGGAAAGCTCCTACGAGCAGTACTTC
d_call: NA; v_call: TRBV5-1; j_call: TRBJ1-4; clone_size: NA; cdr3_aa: CASSQALASNEKLFF; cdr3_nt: TGCGCCAGCAGCCAGGCCCTCGCTTCGAATGAAAAACTGTTTTTT
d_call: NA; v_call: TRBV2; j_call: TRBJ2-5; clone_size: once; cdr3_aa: CASSPRETQYF; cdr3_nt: TGTGCCAGCTCCCCGCGGGAGACCCAGTACTTC
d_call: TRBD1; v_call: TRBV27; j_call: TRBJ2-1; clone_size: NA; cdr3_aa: CASSWVGDRAFRGNEQFF; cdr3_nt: TGTGCCAGCAGTTGGGTGGGGGACAGGGCATTCAGAGGGAATGAGCAGTTCTTC